Only a few counts were recorded for the clone carrying this TCR beta chain. The antigen remains undetermined. The same CDR3 is also encoded by other DNA sequences in this sample. Expressed TCRB transcripts were sequenced, since all the RNA that had been isolated was reverse transcribed. Only in-frame clones appear in the TCRdb table, and some are missing; sequencing was by immunoSEQ multiplex PCR. The data show about 180,000 clones, about 13% seen once. The sample belongs to a study of beta chain features in type 1 diabetes. Findings and caveats of the study: In these data, an HLA type influence on TCRB rearrangement remained unresolved. Diminished insertions and augmented deletions at VDJ junctions characterized type 1 diabetes patients. A closer apparent resemblance between naive, central memory and Treg TCRB repertoires was seen in patients than in healthy donors. When cDNA is sequenced, cells with high TCR expression could be over-represented.

Germline CDR1 and CDR2: LGHNA and YNFKEQ. This CDR3 has 16 residues. Trimming took off 0 bases at V and 0 bases at J, with 9 bases between the two ends. The sequence was obtained from a woman aged 18-29 years in good health. Sequenced: central memory CD4+ T cells from blood. This chain connects TRBV4-2 to TRBJ1-5; perhaps TRBD1 as D (6 bases). The CDR3 DNA reads TGTGCCAGCAGCCAAGAGCCAGGGGATAGCAATCAGCCCCAGCATTTT. Encoded protein: CASSQEPGDSNQPQHF.